Included here is one T cell receptor (beta chain) sequence, with context. This clone's antigen is unknown. Nothing much larger sits one base from this clone, and base qualities are not available. Spanning cysteine to phenylalanine, the CDR3 consists of 14 amino acids. Only CDR3 DNA remains: 42 bases, in frame from the first base. V is pared back by 9 bases and J by 0 bases, with 14 bases lying between the germline termini. This specimen belongs to a study of Graves' ophthalmopathy and Graves' hyperthyroidism (dated by TCRdb to 2017 to 2018). With regard to the full study: Peripheral blood was collected at initial diagnosis, before any treatment. The study used signatures of the TCR beta repertoire to tell Graves' ophthalmopathy apart from Graves' hyperthyroidism and to predict which patients would progress to ophthalmopathy. In total, 135 blood samples were TCR-sequenced: under 45 ophthalmopathy, roughly 80 hyperthyroidism and approximately 17 hyperthyroidism-to-ophthalmopathy patients. To explore V-J signatures distinguishing ophthalmopathy from hyperthyroidism, a discovery set of about a hundred patients (43 ophthalmopathy, 55 to 60 stable hyperthyroidism) was enrolled. The independent validation cohort included about 20 hyperthyroidism patients plus 17 patients who later progressed from hyperthyroidism to ophthalmopathy. T-cell repertoires of thyroid tissue and blood were compared in more than 5 hyperthyroidism patients. Following sample collection, hyperthyroidism patients were given methimazole at a starting dose of 30 mg daily, and ophthalmopathy patients were given high-dose intravenous methylprednisolone. The roughly 90 discovery patients were divided at random into training and test sets in a 7:3 ratio. What the research found in general, with its limitations: In validation, the model predicted ophthalmopathy progression with about 70% sensitivity and about 73% specificity; some 13 predicted patients were CT-confirmed with GO in a median of approximately 6.2 months. Most expanded thyroid clonotypes with frequency above 0.001 were also detected in blood, suggesting blood repertoires may reflect the thyroid immune response. Sample size was not predetermined statistically, and investigators were not blinded to group allocation. In cross-validation, the 13-signature model distinguished ophthalmopathy from stable hyperthyroidism with approximately 90% sensitivity and 81.08% specificity, while in the test set the corresponding values were about 80% and 75%.

TCR beta CDR3 regions were amplified from RNA transcripts for repertoire sequencing. A first-round RT-PCR used HTBI primers with the Qiagen OneStep RT-PCR kit, followed by a second-round multiplex PCR, size selection and purification. Sequencing of the libraries was carried out on an Illumina HiSeq2000 in paired-end mode with 100 bp reads. In the authors' own workflow: Reads were processed with SOAPnuke, discarding reads with adapters, uncalled bases, mean Phred below 15, or no exact constant-primer or identifier match. COPE v1.2.5 was used to merge high-quality paired reads. Each unique nucleotide sequence was defined as a clonotype, and clonotypes were aligned to IMGT TRB V, D and J references with MiTCR v1.1. Only V-J combinations with frequency above 0.0001 were analysed, covering around 99% of repertoires. For each V-J combination, a TCR clonal expansion and chaos score was defined as the ratio of F50 clonal expansion to chaos observed in the TCRdist matrix. Welch's t-statistics and random forest were used to reduce the features to approximately 13 V-J combinations, which were then used as input to a naive Bayes classifier. The Morisita-Horn index was used to measure how similar the thyroid and blood repertoires were. TCRdb took the public reads, trimmed them with fastp at Q25, ran MiXCR for clone calling and kept in-frame beta chains. Rows are unified per CDR3 protein, each entry keeping the most common DNA and genes. The authors' filters were not applied to this entry. For this sample the table gives roughly 380,000 distinct CDR3 sequences, of which approximately 15% were detected only once. The ten largest clones take up 5.5% to 7% of the sample.

Hyperthyroidism was defined as stable when no progression to ophthalmopathy occurred within 18 months of follow-up. Hyperthyroidism patients were newly diagnosed, with disease duration under 2 months, and aged 18 to 65 years. Anyone with other autoimmune diseases, uncontrolled infections, pregnancy or lactation was excluded from the study. Diagnosis was based on clinical symptoms, serum thyroxine, TRAb, thyroid ultrasound and orbital computed tomography. PBMCs were isolated from about 9 ml of fresh peripheral blood by Ficoll-Paque density gradient centrifugation. Total RNA was extracted using Trizol reagent, and RNA quality was checked on an Agilent 2100 Bioanalyzer.

The sequence joins TRBV12-3 or TRBV12-4 to TRBJ1-1; the D gene cannot be resolved reliably. The receptor comes from a woman younger than 35 with stable Graves' hyperthyroidism. Donor details come from another sample of the same person, matched by shared clones. Sequencing was performed on peripheral blood. The sequenced DNA is TGTGCCAGTCGGAGAGGGAAGGTGAACACTGAAGCTTTCTTT. The encoded protein is CASRRGKVNTEAFF.